This T cell receptor beta chain was retrieved from a study of blood T cell repertoires in COVID-19. For the study at large: The origin of the acute and convalescent COVID-19 samples was the United States, Italy and Spain. Nucleic acid was either cDNA or gDNA, and it came from T cells, B-cell-depleted T cells, or PBMCs.

Authors' methods: Researchers report that nucleated cell counts were estimated from reference gene primer amplification. Generated by immunoSEQ multiplex PCR, the TCRdb table keeps only in-frame clones and is missing some. That table supplies the V and J calls and clone size; D and trimming were determined from the DNA. The table has roughly 80,000 clones, roughly four fifths seen once. The V segment lost 3 bases and the J segment 4 bases; nucleotides outside the gene matches: 5. The germline V gene encodes CDR1 MDHEN and CDR2 SYDVKM. CDR3 length: 14 residues. The TCR sequence derives from a human donor in a cohort sampled during active COVID-19. The V gene is TRBV28, the J gene TRBJ1-2; 7 positions match TRBD1. The source material was peripheral blood. The CDR3 DNA reads as TGTGCCAGCAGTTTCAGGGGGATCGGCTATGGCTACACCTTC. It codes for CASSFRGIGYGYTF.